The clone carrying this TCR beta chain was seen a single time. Clones were read by immunoSEQ multiplex PCR, and TCRdb kept only the in-frame ones, dropping some. The repertoire holds hundreds of thousands of clones, with roughly four fifths as singletons. The data were taken from a study of blood T cell repertoires in COVID-19. V was shortened by 3 bases and J by 3 bases, with 17 bases between the two germline ends. Germline V gives CDR1 KGHSH, CDR2 LQKENI. The CDR3 runs 16 residues. Seattle's cohort entered during active infection and was followed longitudinally. The TCR was taken from a woman of 80 years or more with COVID-19, enrolled during active disease. Material: peripheral blood. V gene TRBV18 combines with J gene TRBJ1-1, with D possibly being TRBD1 (5 bases). The CDR3 reads CASSPALGAGHTEAFF. DNA for the CDR3: TGTGCCAGCTCACCGGCGCTAGGGGCCGGGCACACTGAAGCTTTCTTT.